This section outlines one T cell receptor beta chain sequence together with its context. What this receptor recognizes is not known. No base quality values were provided; no much bigger clone lies one nucleotide off. Library construction relied on the immunoSEQ multiplex PCR assay. Imported from immuneACCESS, the table was reduced by TCRdb to in-frame sequences with V and J called. These copies leave out some clones; in studies compared against another copy, an unresolved V gene accounts for under half, and the cause of the remainder is not known. Here the sample has 13,000 to 15,000 clones; roughly 78% occur a single time. 20% to 25% of the sample is held by the ten biggest clonotypes. The sample originates from a study of T cells after somatic rescue of genetic block (dated by TCRdb to the early 2020s). About the full investigation: The study assessed how robust, over the long term, a T-cell system was when the system had developed through somatic rescue of a genetic block in T-cell development.

The CDR3, cysteine through phenylalanine, is 17 amino acids long. Only CDR3 DNA is held: 51 bases, read in frame from base 1. The rearranged segments are TRBV21-1 and TRBJ1-1. TRBV21-1 is assigned pseudogene status. Input material: peripheral blood mononuclear cells (PBMCs). The receptor comes from a boy between 10 and 17 years old. DNA sequence: TGTGCCAGCAGCAAAGCGAGGCAGGCCGTCATGAACACTGAAGCTTTCTTT. Translated, it gives CASSKARQAVMNTEAFF.